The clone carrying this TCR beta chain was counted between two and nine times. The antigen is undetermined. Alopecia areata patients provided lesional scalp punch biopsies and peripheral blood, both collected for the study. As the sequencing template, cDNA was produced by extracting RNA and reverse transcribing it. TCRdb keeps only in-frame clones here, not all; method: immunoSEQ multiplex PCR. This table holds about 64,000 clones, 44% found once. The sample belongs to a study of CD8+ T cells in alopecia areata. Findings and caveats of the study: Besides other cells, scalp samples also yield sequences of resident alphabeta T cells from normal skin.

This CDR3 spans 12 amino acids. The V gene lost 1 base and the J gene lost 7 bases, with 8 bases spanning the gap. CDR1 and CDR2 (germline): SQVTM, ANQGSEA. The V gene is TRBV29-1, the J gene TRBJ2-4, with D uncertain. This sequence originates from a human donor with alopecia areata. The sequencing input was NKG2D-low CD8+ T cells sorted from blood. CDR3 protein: CSVEGLGNIQYF. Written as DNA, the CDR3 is TGCAGCGTTGAAGGGTTGGGGAACATTCAGTACTTC.